What follows describes a single TCR beta chain. This entry belongs to a study of PD-1 blockade in classical Hodgkin lymphoma. About the study: Patients were infused with nivolumab 3 mg/kg every 2 weeks.

With 5 bases clipped from V and 6 bases from J, the junction kept 9 bases outside the gene matches. This CDR3 contains 14 residues. The germline CDR1 and CDR2 sequences are MDHEN and SYDVKM. Each of the patients experienced relapse following autologous stem cell transplantation, and their brentuximab vedotin exposure differed. Method: immunoSEQ multiplex PCR; TCRdb's copy keeps in-frame clones and lacks some. The sample records tens of thousands of clones, around 80% being singletons. The V gene is TRBV28, the J gene TRBJ1-1; 7 nucleotides agree with TRBD1. Sequenced here: peripheral blood mononuclear cells (PBMCs), sampled at baseline. The sequence was obtained from a human donor with classical Hodgkin lymphoma. The CDR3 loop reads CASSIRQGLAEAFF. The CDR3 region has the DNA TGTGCCAGCAGTATTCGACAGGGATTGGCTGAAGCTTTCTTT.